The entry that follows covers one TCR beta chain sequence. Its specificity is unknown. Between the trimmed V and J ends, which lost 5 bases and 6 bases, there was a span of 11 bases. The CDR3 runs to 13 residues. Germline CDR1 and CDR2: SGHTA and FQGTGA. This specimen comes from a study of T-cell memory formation after mild COVID-19. Study-level points and caveats: Among clones contracting day 15 to 85, CD4/CD8 was balanced, whereas later expanders leaned CD4+. Second-wave clones with a day 37 peak had unconfirmed SARS-CoV-2 specificity.

Researchers used 5'RACE with constant-segment primers to make TCR alpha and TCR beta cDNA libraries that carry sample barcodes and UMIs. MiXCR was run by TCRdb on the 5' RACE reads, yielding one entry per CDR3 protein. The table includes 250,000 to 300,000 distinct CDR3 sequences, 15% to 20% detected once. The source material was PBMCs or a T cell subset sorted from them (not recorded which). The sequence was collected from a man younger than 35 who had mild COVID-19 (a few samples of this study predate the infection). Cell type and time point are not known. V and J are TRBV7-3 and TRBJ2-1; D is uncertain. The CDR3 DNA reads as TGTGCCAGCAGCCCCCCCATGCCCAATGAGCAGTTCTTC. Residues: CASSPPMPNEQFF.